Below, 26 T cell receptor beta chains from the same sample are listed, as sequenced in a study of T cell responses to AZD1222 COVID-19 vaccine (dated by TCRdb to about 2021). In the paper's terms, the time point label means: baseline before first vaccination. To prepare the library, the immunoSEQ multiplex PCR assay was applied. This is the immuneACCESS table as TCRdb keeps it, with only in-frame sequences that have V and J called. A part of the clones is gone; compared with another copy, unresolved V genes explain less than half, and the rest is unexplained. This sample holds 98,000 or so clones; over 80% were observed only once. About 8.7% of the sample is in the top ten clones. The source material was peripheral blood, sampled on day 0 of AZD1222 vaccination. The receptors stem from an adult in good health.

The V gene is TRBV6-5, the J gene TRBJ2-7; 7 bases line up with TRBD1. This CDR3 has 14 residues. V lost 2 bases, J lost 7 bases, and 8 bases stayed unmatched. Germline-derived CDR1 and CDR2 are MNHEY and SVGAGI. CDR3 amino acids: CASSYRQGVGEQYF. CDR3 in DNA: TGTGCCAGCAGTTACCGGCAGGGGGTGGGGGAGCAGTACTTC.

DNA of the CDR3: TGTGCCAGCAGCTTAGACTCTAACAGGGGGAGAACGGAATACACCTTC. The encoded protein is CASSLDSNRGRTEYTF. The V gene is TRBV7-2, the J gene TRBJ1-2, with TRBD1 matching 8 bases. The CDR3 consists of 16 residues. After removal of 1 base from V and 11 bases from J, the junction contained 15 bases not matched to a gene. CDR1 and CDR2 from the germline V gene are SGHTA and FQGNSA.

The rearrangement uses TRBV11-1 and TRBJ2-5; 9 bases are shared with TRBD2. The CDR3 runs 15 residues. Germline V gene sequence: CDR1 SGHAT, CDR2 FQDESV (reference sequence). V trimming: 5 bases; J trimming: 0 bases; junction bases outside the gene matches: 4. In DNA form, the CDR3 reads TGTGCCAGCAGCCGTAGCGGGGGATACCAAGAGACCCAGTACTTC. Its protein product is CASSRSGGYQETQYF.

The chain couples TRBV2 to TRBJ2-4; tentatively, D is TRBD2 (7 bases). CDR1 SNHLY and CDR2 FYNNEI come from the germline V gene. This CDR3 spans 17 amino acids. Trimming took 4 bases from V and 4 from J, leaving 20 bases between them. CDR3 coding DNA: TGTGCCAGCAGTGCAGGGTTTGGGGGGGCCCTAAAAAACATTCAGTACTTC. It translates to CASSAGFGGALKNIQYF. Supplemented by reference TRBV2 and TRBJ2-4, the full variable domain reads EPEVTQTPSHQVTQMGQEVILRCVPISNHLYFYWYRQILGQKVEFLVSFYNNEISEKSEIFDDQFSVERPDGSNFTLKIRSTKLEDSAMYFCASSAGFGGALKNIQYFGAGTRLSVL.

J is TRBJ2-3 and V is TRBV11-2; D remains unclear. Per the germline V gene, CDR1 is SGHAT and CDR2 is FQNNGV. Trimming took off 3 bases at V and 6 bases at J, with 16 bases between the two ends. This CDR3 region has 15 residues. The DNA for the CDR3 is TGTGCCAGCAGCTTTTCGGCAGGTCCCGCGGATACGCAGTATTTT. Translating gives CASSFSAGPADTQYF.

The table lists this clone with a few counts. CDR3 protein: CASSSLRGGRAYEQYF. In DNA form, the CDR3 reads TGTGCCAGCAGTTCTTTGCGGGGGGGCCGAGCCTACGAGCAGTACTTC. This chain joins TRBV28 and TRBJ2-7; 9 bases are a match to TRBD2. Unmatched junction bases numbered 9, after V lost 4 bases and J lost 2 bases. CDR3 size: 16 residues. CDR1 and CDR2 (germline): MDHEN, SYDVKM.

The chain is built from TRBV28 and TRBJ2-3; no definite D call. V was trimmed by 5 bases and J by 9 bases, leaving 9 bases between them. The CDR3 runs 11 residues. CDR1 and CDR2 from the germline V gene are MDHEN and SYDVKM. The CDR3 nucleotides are TGTGCCAGCAGTGTGAGTAGGACGCAGTATTTT. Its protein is CASSVSRTQYF.

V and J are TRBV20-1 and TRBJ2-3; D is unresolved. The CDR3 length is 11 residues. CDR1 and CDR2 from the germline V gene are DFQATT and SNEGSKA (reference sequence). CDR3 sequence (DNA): TGCACCCAGGTCGGCACAGATACGCAGTATTTT. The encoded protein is CTQVGTDTQYF.

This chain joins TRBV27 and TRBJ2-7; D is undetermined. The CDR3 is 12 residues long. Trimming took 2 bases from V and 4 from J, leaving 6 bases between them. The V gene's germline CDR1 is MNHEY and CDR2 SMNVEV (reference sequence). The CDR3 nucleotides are TGTGCCAGCAGTTTACTAGGGTACGAGCAGTACTTC. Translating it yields CASSLLGYEQYF.

CDR3: CASRLGLGGGYEQYF. In nucleotides, the CDR3 is TGTGCCAGCAGATTAGGACTGGGGGGAGGGTACGAGCAGTACTTC. The chain joins TRBV2 to TRBJ2-7, with 7 nucleotides matching TRBD2. This CDR3 contains 15 residues. The junction had 12 bases not matched to a gene; V was cut back by 6 bases and J by 4 bases. Germline V gene sequence: CDR1 SNHLY, CDR2 FYNNEI.

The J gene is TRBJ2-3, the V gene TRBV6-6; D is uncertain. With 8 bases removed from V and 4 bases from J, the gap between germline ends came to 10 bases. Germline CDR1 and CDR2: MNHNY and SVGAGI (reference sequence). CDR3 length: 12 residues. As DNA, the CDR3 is TGTGCCAGCGGCCGTCCCCCAGATACGCAGTATTTT. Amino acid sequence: CASGRPPDTQYF.

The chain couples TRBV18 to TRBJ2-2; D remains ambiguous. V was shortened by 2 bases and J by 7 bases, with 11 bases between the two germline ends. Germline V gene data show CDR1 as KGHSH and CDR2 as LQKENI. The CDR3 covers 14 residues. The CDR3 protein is CASSPWKGSGELFF. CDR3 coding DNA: TGTGCCAGCTCACCATGGAAGGGTAGCGGGGAGCTGTTTTTT.

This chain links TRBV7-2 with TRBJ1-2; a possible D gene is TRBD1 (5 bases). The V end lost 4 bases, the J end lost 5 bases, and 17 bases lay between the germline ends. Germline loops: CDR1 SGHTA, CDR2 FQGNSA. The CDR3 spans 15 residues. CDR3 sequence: CASSWRAQGRYGYTF. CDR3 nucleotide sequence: TGTGCCAGCAGCTGGAGGGCGCAGGGAAGGTATGGCTACACCTTC. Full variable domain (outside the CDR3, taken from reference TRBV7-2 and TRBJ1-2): GAGVSQSPSNKVTEKGKDVELRCDPISGHTALYWYRQSLGQGLEFLIYFQGNSAPDKSGLPSDRFSAERTGGSVSTLTIQRTQQEDSAVYLCASSWRAQGRYGYTFGSGTRLTVV.

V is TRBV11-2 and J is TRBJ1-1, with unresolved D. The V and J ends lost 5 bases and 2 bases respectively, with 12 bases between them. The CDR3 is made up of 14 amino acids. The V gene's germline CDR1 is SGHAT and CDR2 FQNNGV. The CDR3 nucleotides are TGTGCCAGCAGCCTACGGCAATTAAACACTGAAGCTTTCTTT. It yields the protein CASSLRQLNTEAFF.

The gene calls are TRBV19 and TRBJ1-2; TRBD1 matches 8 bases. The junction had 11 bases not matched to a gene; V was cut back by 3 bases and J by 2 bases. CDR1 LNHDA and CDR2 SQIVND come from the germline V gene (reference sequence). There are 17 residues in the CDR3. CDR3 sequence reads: CASSIRTGFNLNYGYTF. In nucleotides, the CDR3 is TGTGCCAGTAGTATTCGGACAGGGTTCAACCTCAACTATGGCTACACCTTC.

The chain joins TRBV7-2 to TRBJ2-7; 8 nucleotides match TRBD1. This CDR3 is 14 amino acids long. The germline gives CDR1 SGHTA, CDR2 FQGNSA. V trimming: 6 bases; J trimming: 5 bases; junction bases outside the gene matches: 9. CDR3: CASRPGQGGNEQYF. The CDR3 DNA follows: TGTGCCAGCAGACCCGGACAGGGTGGCAACGAGCAGTACTTC. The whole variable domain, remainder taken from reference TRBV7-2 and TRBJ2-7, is GAGVSQSPSNKVTEKGKDVELRCDPISGHTALYWYRQSLGQGLEFLIYFQGNSAPDKSGLPSDRFSAERTGGSVSTLTIQRTQQEDSAVYLCASRPGQGGNEQYFGPGTRLTVT.

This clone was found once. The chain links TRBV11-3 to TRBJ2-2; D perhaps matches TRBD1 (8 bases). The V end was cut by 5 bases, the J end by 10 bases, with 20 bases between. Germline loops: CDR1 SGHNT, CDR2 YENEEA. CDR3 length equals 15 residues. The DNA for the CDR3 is TGTGCCAGCAGCCGAACGGACAGGGAGGGGGAGGAGCTGTTTTTT. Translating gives CASSRTDREGEELFF.

CDR3 DNA: TGTGCCAGCAGCTCCCCCCGGGGCATTTACGAAAAACTGTTTTTT. Its protein is CASSSPRGIYEKLFF. This chain uses TRBV5-5 with TRBJ1-4; perhaps TRBD1 as D (5 bases). Germline CDR1 reads SGHKS; CDR2 reads YYEKEE (reference sequence). Trimming left V 3 bases short and J 8 bases short, with 17 bases between. This CDR3 is 15 amino acids long.

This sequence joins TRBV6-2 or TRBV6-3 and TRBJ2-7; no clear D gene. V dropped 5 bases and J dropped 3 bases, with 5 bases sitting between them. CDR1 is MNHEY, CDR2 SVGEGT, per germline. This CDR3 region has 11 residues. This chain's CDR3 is CASSPLYEQYF. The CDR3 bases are TGTGCCAGCAGTCCCCTCTACGAGCAGTACTTC.

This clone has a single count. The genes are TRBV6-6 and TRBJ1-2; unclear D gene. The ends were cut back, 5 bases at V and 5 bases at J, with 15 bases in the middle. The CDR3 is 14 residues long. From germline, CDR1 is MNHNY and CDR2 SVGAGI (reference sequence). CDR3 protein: CASSQPMGSYGYTF. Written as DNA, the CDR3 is TGTGCCAGCAGTCAACCTATGGGGAGTTATGGCTACACCTTC.

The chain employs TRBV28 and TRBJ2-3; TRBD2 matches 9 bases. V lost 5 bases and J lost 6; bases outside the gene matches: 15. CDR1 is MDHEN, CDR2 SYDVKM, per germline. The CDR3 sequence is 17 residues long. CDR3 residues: CASSPPLGAGGTDTQYF. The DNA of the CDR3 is TGTGCCAGCAGTCCACCCTTGGGGGCGGGAGGGACGGATACGCAGTATTTT. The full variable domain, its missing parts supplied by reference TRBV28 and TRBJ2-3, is DVKVTQSSRYLVKRTGEKVFLECVQDMDHENMFWYRQDPGLGLRLIYFSYDVKMKEKGDIPEGYSVSREKKERFSLILESASTNQTSMYLCASSPPLGAGGTDTQYFGPGTRLTVL.

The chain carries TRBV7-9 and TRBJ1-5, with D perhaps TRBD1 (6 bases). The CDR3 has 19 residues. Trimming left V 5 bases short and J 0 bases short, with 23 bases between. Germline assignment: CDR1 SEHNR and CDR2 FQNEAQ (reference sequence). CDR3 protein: CASSTKGEYNLYSNQPQHF. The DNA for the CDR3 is TGTGCCAGCAGCACTAAGGGGGAGTACAACCTTTATAGCAATCAGCCCCAGCATTTT.

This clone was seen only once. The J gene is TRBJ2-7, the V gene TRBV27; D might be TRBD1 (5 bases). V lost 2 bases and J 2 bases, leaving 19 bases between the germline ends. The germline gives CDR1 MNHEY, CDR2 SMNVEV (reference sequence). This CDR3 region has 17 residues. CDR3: CASSLKFVGVGTYEQYF. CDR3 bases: TGTGCCAGCAGTTTAAAATTTGTAGGGGTTGGGACCTACGAGCAGTACTTC.

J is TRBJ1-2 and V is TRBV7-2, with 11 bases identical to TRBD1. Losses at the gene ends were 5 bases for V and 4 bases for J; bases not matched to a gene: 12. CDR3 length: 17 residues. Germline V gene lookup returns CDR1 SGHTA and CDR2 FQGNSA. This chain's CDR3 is CASSHWTGGVGSYGYTF. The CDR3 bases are TGTGCCAGCAGCCATTGGACAGGGGGCGTCGGAAGCTATGGCTACACCTTC.

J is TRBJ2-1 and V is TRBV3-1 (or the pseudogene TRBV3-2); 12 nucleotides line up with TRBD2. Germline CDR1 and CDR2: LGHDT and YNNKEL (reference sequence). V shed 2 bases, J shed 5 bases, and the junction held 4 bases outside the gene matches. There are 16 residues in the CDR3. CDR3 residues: CASSQSRTSGNNEQFF. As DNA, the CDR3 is TGTGCCAGCAGCCAATCACGGACTAGCGGGAACAATGAGCAGTTCTTC.

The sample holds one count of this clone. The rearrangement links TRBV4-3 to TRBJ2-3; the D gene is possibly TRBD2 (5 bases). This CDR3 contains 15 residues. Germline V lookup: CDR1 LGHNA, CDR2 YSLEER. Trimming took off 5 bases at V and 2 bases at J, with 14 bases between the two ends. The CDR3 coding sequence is TGCGCCAGCAGCTCTCTAGCCGGCCACACAGATACGCAGTATTTT. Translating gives CASSSLAGHTDTQYF.